One and the same sample provided the 2 T cell receptor beta chains below, sequenced in a study of T-cell reconstitution after alpha-beta-depleted transplantation in children. Unique molecular identifiers tagged the TCRbeta library. Each CDR3 protein gets one entry after TCRdb re-called the PCR reads with MiXCR. This table has some 600,000 distinct CDR3 sequences, 10% to 15% appearing once. This material consisted of PBMCs, mostly from graft donor cells, taken 360 days after TCRalphabeta/CD19-depleted stem cell transplant. Every receptor here comes from a male patient younger than 18 who had a stem cell transplant for acute myeloid leukemia, so the T cells may come from the graft donor.

This chain links TRBV9 with TRBJ2-7; 13 positions match TRBD2. There are 14 residues in the CDR3. Germline CDR1 is SGDLS and CDR2 is YYNGEE. With V trimmed by 4 bases and J by 7 bases, 5 bases remained unmatched. The CDR3 loop reads CASSPGTSGMEQYF. The CDR3 nucleotides read TGTGCCAGCAGCCCAGGGACTAGCGGGATGGAGCAGTACTTC.

The chain combines TRBV4-2 with TRBJ2-1, with unresolved D. The CDR3 covers 15 residues. The germline gives CDR1 LGHNA, CDR2 YNFKEQ. V shed 4 bases and J shed 12 bases, with 22 bases lying between them. The chain's CDR3 is CASSRLPSGEPMQFF. CDR3 sequence (DNA): TGTGCCAGCAGCCGCCTTCCCTCTGGGGAACCGATGCAGTTCTTC.